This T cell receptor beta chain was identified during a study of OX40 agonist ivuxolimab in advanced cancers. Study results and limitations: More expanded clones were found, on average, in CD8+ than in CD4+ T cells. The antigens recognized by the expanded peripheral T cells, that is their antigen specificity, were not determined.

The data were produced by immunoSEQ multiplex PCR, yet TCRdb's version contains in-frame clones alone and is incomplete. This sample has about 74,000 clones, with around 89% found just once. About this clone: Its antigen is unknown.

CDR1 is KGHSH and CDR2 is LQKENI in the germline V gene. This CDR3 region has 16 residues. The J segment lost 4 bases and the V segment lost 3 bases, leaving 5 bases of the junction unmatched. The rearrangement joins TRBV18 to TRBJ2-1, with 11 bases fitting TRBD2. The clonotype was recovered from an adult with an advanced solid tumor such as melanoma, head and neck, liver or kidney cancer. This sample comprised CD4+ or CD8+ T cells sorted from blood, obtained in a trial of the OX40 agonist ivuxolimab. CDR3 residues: CASSPTLAGGYNEQFF. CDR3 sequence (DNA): TGTGCCAGCTCACCCACCCTAGCGGGAGGTTACAATGAGCAGTTCTTC.